Following are 27 T cell receptor beta chains from one sample sequenced in a study of blood T cells in healthy people across ages. The use of a sample-barcoded 5' primer and a J-beta primer mix characterized a second PCR of about 7 to 12 cycles. From the 5' RACE reads, TCRdb called clonotypes with MiXCR, one entry per CDR3 protein. The table includes 750,000 to 1,000,000 distinct CDR3 sequences, around 29% detected once. These same data were also listed under a study on T cells of mothers and their children.

The source material was blood. The receptors derive from a woman aged 35 to 49 in good health.

The CDR3 protein is CASSQEGGRPRYEQFF. CDR3 in DNA: TGCGCCAGCAGCCAAGAGGGGGGGAGGCCTAGGTATGAGCAGTTCTTC. This chain joins TRBV4-1 and TRBJ2-1; 7 positions match TRBD2. Germline CDR1 MGHRA, CDR2 YSYEKL. The CDR3 contains 16 residues. Unmatched junction bases numbered 10, after V lost 0 bases and J lost 8 bases.

This clonotype was recorded at least ten times. This chain connects TRBV7-3 to TRBJ2-1; 8 nucleotides line up with TRBD2. This CDR3 has 13 amino acids. Germline CDR1 and CDR2: SGHTA and FQGTGA. Trimming at V came to 5 bases and at J to 10 bases, leaving 7 bases not matched to a gene. As DNA, the CDR3 is TGTGCCAGCAGCCCCCTCTCGGGAGGGGAGCAGTTCTTC. It specifies CASSPLSGGEQFF.

Only a few counts were recorded for this clonotype. The chain carries TRBV2 and TRBJ1-5; D perhaps matches TRBD1 (5 bases). Trimming cost V 8 bases and J 2 bases, with 16 bases left between them. Germline CDR1 reads SNHLY; CDR2 reads FYNNEI. CDR3 length: 15 residues. The CDR3 reads CASSGQGNRNQPQHF. CDR3 sequence (DNA): TGTGCCAGCTCTGGCCAGGGTAATCGCAATCAGCCCCAGCATTTT.

V usage is TRBV12-3 or TRBV12-4 and J usage is TRBJ1-1; 9 nucleotides line up with TRBD1. Unmatched junction bases numbered 5, after V lost 7 bases and J lost 2 bases. The CDR3 loop spans 14 amino acids. This CDR3 reads CASTWTGANTEAFF. Written as DNA, the CDR3 is TGTGCCAGCACTTGGACAGGGGCAAACACTGAAGCTTTCTTT.

CDR3 sequence reads: CASSLSKRIPDHNEQFF. DNA for the CDR3: TGTGCCAGCAGTTTATCGAAGAGGATCCCTGACCACAATGAGCAGTTCTTC. V is TRBV27 and J is TRBJ2-1; D unresolved. This CDR3 region has 17 residues. V gave up 0 bases and J gave up 5 bases, with 17 bases separating them. Per germline, CDR1 MNHEY and CDR2 SMNVEV (reference sequence).

The V call is TRBV12-3 or TRBV12-4, the J call TRBJ2-2, with D uncertain. The CDR3 consists of 12 residues. V dropped 4 bases and J dropped 6 bases, with 6 bases sitting between them. The CDR3 bases are TGTGCCAGCAGTTCCCGACCCGGGGAGCTGTTTTTT. Amino acid sequence: CASSSRPGELFF.

The genes are TRBV15 and TRBJ2-1, with D unclear. This CDR3 is built from 14 residues. V was shortened by 2 bases and J by 10 bases, with 15 bases between the two germline ends. The germline gives CDR1 LNHNV, CDR2 YYDKDF (reference sequence). The chain's CDR3 is CATSRSRAPYEQFF. In DNA, the CDR3 is TGTGCCACCAGCAGATCCCGGGCTCCCTACGAGCAGTTCTTC. Full variable domain (rest looked up from reference TRBV15 and TRBJ2-1): DAMVIQNPRYQVTQFGKPVTLSCSQTLNHNVMYWYQQKSSQAPKLLFHYYDKDFNNEADTPDNFQSRRPNTSFCFLDIRSPGLGDTAMYLCATSRSRAPYEQFFGPGTRLTVL.

As for this clonotype: This could be a read error, since a much larger clone is one nucleotide away. The chain couples TRBV7-2 to TRBJ2-1; possibly TRBD2 for D (7 bases). Per germline, CDR1 SGHTA and CDR2 FQGNSA. This CDR3 comprises 14 residues. With 0 bases removed from V and 8 bases from J, the gap between germline ends came to 11 bases. CDR3 sequence: CASSLAGGPDEQFF. CDR3 sequence (DNA): TGTGCCAGCAGCTTAGCGGGGGGGCCCGATGAGCAGTTCTTC.

The chain employs TRBV2 and TRBJ2-5, with TRBD1 identical over 8 bases. J lost 5 bases, V lost 3 bases, and 8 bases had no gene match. The CDR3 sequence is 15 residues long. Germline assignment: CDR1 SNHLY and CDR2 FYNNEI. The CDR3 reads CASSEGRGRSETQYF. CDR3 nucleotide sequence: TGTGCCAGCAGTGAGGGCAGGGGGCGCAGTGAGACCCAGTACTTC.

The chain combines TRBV2 with TRBJ2-1, with TRBD2 identical over 10 bases. The CDR3 covers 16 residues. J was trimmed by 8 bases and V by 4 bases; bases with no gene match: 11. Germline lookup yields CDR1 SNHLY and CDR2 FYNNEI. CDR3 in DNA: TGTGCCAGCAGTGTGTCTAGCGGGGGCCTGCCCCATGAGCAGTTCTTC. Translated, it gives CASSVSSGGLPHEQFF. Together with reference TRBV2 and TRBJ2-1, the CDR3 gives the full variable domain: EPEVTQTPSHQVTQMGQEVILRCVPISNHLYFYWYRQILGQKVEFLVSFYNNEISEKSEIFDDQFSVERPDGSNFTLKIRSTKLEDSAMYFCASSVSSGGLPHEQFFGPGTRLTVL.

A word on this clonotype: The germline gene is not matched at one end of the junction; a read error may be the cause. The gene calls are TRBV5-5 and TRBJ1-1, with 7 bases that match TRBD1. Per germline, CDR1 SGHKS and CDR2 YYEKEE (reference sequence). CDR3 length equals 12 residues. The CDR3 DNA is TGTACCAGCAGCAGAAGGACAGGAGAAGCTTTCTTT. The encoded protein is CTSSRRTGEAFF.

This clonotype was observed a few times. The rearrangement joins TRBV5-1 to TRBJ2-5; D is unclear. V was pared by 4 bases and J by 11 bases, with 15 bases between. Germline CDR1 SGHRS, CDR2 YFSETQ. This CDR3 contains 12 residues. The CDR3 DNA reads TGCGCCAGCAGCCTGGAAATAAATGAGCAGTACTTC. This codes for CASSLEINEQYF. The variable domain in full, with the rest retrieved from reference TRBV5-1 and TRBJ2-5, is KAGVTQTPRYLIKTRGQQVTLSCSPISGHRSVSWYQQTPGQGLQFLFEYFSETQRNKGNFPGRFSGRQFSNSRSEMNVSTLELGDSALYLCASSLEINEQYFGPGTRLLVL.

The chain combines TRBV28 with TRBJ1-6; a weak D match, TRBD1 (5 bases). The CDR3 has 14 residues. V was pared by 4 bases and J by 5 bases, with 9 bases between. The germline gives CDR1 MDHEN, CDR2 SYDVKM. The CDR3 loop is CASSSGPNNSPLHF. CDR3 sequence (DNA): TGTGCCAGCAGTTCGGGACCGAATAATTCACCCCTCCACTTT. Supplemented by reference TRBV28 and TRBJ1-6, the full variable domain reads DVKVTQSSRYLVKRTGEKVFLECVQDMDHENMFWYRQDPGLGLRLIYFSYDVKMKEKGDIPEGYSVSREKKERFSLILESASTNQTSMYLCASSSGPNNSPLHFGNGTRLTVT.

This clonotype was seen more than once but under ten times. V usage is TRBV5-1 and J usage is TRBJ2-7; 9 bases are shared with TRBD2. The CDR3 runs to 14 residues. Germline CDR1 is SGHRS and CDR2 is YFSETQ. Unmatched junction bases numbered 8, after V lost 5 bases and J lost 5 bases. The CDR3 region has the DNA TGCGCCAGCAGGGCGCTAGCGGGGACCGACGAGCAGTACTTC. It specifies CASRALAGTDEQYF.

The chain couples TRBV7-9 to TRBJ2-7, with D possibly being TRBD1 (5 bases). V was shortened by 5 bases and J by 2 bases, with 22 bases between the two germline ends. The CDR3 totals 17 residues. Per germline, CDR1 SEHNR and CDR2 FQNEAQ (reference sequence). CDR3 loop: CASSRYLTDADAYEQYF. In nucleotides, the CDR3 is TGTGCCAGCAGCCGATACCTGACAGACGCGGACGCCTACGAGCAGTACTTC.

This chain links TRBV10-3 with TRBJ2-4; D unclear. V lost 0 bases, J lost 5 bases, and 11 bases lay in between. CDR3 length: 15 residues. Germline V gene lookup returns CDR1 ENHRY and CDR2 SYGVKD. CDR3 nucleotide sequence: TGTGCCATCAGTGAGTCATCCGGATGGGAAAACATTCAGTACTTC. The encoded protein is CAISESSGWENIQYF.

V gene TRBV4-1 combines with J gene TRBJ1-2, with D perhaps matching TRBD1 (6 bases). Per germline, CDR1 MGHRA and CDR2 YSYEKL. Trimming cost V 0 bases and J 5 bases, with 13 bases left between them. CDR3 length: 15 amino acids. CDR3 DNA sequence: TGCGCCAGCAGCCAAGATCGGAACAGGGAATATGGCTACACCTTC. Protein: CASSQDRNREYGYTF.

This clonotype was counted only a few times. CDR3 nucleotide sequence: TGCGCCAGCAGCCCATGGACTAGCGGGGCCTCAGATACGCAGTATTTT. Its protein is CASSPWTSGASDTQYF. The genes are TRBV5-1 and TRBJ2-3; TRBD2 matches 12 bases. The ends lost 4 bases at V and 4 bases at J; junction bases unmatched: 7. The CDR3 is 16 residues long. CDR1 is SGHRS and CDR2 is YFSETQ in the germline V gene.

This clonotype was detected only a few times. J is TRBJ1-2 and V is TRBV5-1; D is unresolved. The V gene lost 0 bases and the J gene lost 4 bases, with 10 bases spanning the gap. The CDR3 is made up of 14 amino acids. Germline V gene data show CDR1 as SGHRS and CDR2 as YFSETQ. The CDR3 region is CASSLDRSVYGYTF. The DNA of the CDR3 is TGCGCCAGCAGCTTGGATAGGTCTGTCTATGGCTACACCTTC.

The chain is built from TRBV7-2 and TRBJ2-3; D not certain. The CDR3 is made up of 13 amino acids. V was pared by 3 bases and J by 5 bases, with 9 bases between. CDR1 is SGHTA, CDR2 FQGNSA, per germline. The DNA for the CDR3 is TGTGCCAGCAGCTTTCCTCCGGTAGATACGCAGTATTTT. It yields the protein CASSFPPVDTQYF.

The chain uses TRBV5-1 and TRBJ2-5; maybe TRBD1 (7 bases). V lost 4 bases to trimming and J lost 4 bases, with 14 bases between them. Per the germline V gene, CDR1 is SGHRS and CDR2 is YFSETQ. This CDR3 is built from 14 residues. CDR3 in DNA: TGCGCCAGCAGCGGAGGGGACAGCGGAGAGACCCAGTACTTC. Translated: CASSGGDSGETQYF.

Many counts were recorded for this clonotype. This sequence joins TRBV29-1 and TRBJ2-6, with D perhaps TRBD1 (6 bases). Germline V gives CDR1 SQVTM, CDR2 ANQGSEA. This CDR3 comprises 16 residues. Trimming cost V 7 bases and J 0 bases, with 16 bases left between them. CDR3 sequence (DNA): TGCAGCGCCCGACAGGCCGCCATCTCTGGGGCCAACGTCCTGACTTTC. This codes for CSARQAAISGANVLTF.

On this clonotype: This clone may be a read error of a much larger clone one base away. This chain uses TRBV20-1 with TRBJ2-7; 8 bases align to TRBD1. The germline CDR1 and CDR2 sequences are DFQATT and SNEGSKA (reference sequence). CDR3 length: 14 residues. Trimming took 0 bases from V and 7 from J; bases not matched to a gene: 8. The chain's CDR3 is CSARENQGAREQYF. The CDR3 nucleotides are TGCAGTGCTAGAGAGAACCAGGGGGCGCGGGAGCAGTACTTC.

This clonotype was seen repeatedly, ten times or more. The chain uses TRBV12-3 or TRBV12-4 and TRBJ2-1; D not certain. Trimming left V 1 base short and J 0 bases short, with 7 bases between. The CDR3 extends over 15 amino acids. CDR3 amino acids: CASSLGLSSYNEQFF. CDR3 bases: TGTGCCAGCAGTTTAGGACTTAGCTCCTACAATGAGCAGTTCTTC.

This clonotype has only a few counts. This chain connects TRBV28 to TRBJ1-6; no definite D call. The CDR3 totals 17 residues. The germline V gene has CDR1 MDHEN and CDR2 SYDVKM. V was shortened by 0 bases and J by 5 bases, with 14 bases between the two germline ends. The CDR3 bases are TGTGCCAGCAGTTTATGGGAGGGCTTCTGGGATAATTCACCCCTCCACTTT. Protein sequence: CASSLWEGFWDNSPLHF.

Notes on this clonotype: A much larger clonotype is one base distant, so this may be a read error. V is TRBV12-3 or TRBV12-4 and J is TRBJ1-6; possibly TRBD1 for D (6 bases). V was clipped by 4 bases and J by 8 bases, with 12 bases between them. This CDR3 has 14 residues. The CDR3 bases are TGTGCCAGCAGTTGGGGGCGTATCGATTCACCCCTCCACTTT. It encodes CASSWGRIDSPLHF.

Ten or more counts support this clonotype. This chain joins TRBV7-2 and TRBJ2-3; 11 bases agree with TRBD2. CDR3 length: 20 amino acids. Germline V CDR1 and CDR2: SGHTA, FQGNSA. Trimming at V came to 5 bases and at J to 3 bases, leaving 19 bases not matched to a gene. CDR3 coding DNA: TGTGCCAGCAGCAACATCAGTGGACTAGCGGGCCCCGTTGGGACAGATACGCAGTATTTT. This translates into CASSNISGLAGPVGTDTQYF.